One sample yielded the 8 T cell receptor beta chains listed below, sequenced in a study of T cell responses to AZD1222 COVID-19 vaccine. Generated by immunoSEQ multiplex PCR, the TCRdb table keeps only in-frame clones and is missing some. This sample has about 84,000 clones, with 70% to 90% found just once. The material sequenced was peripheral blood, taken on day 0 of AZD1222 vaccination. These receptors were obtained from an adult in good health.

The chain employs TRBV30 and TRBJ1-2, with D maybe TRBD1 (5 bases). This CDR3 has 12 residues. V shed 8 bases and J shed 4 bases, with 14 bases lying between them. Germline V gene sequence: CDR1 GTSNPN, CDR2 SVGIG (reference sequence). Here the CDR3 DNA reads TGTGCCATACCGGGACGGACCTATGGCTACACCTTC. It codes for CAIPGRTYGYTF.

The J gene is TRBJ1-6, the V gene TRBV19; 9 nucleotides match TRBD1. CDR1 and CDR2 (germline): LNHDA, SQIVND (reference sequence). This CDR3 has 15 residues. J was trimmed by 10 bases and V by 7 bases; bases with no gene match: 11. The CDR3 nucleotides are TGTGCCAGTACCGATAGGGGACAGGGCCTCTCACCCCTCCACTTT. Amino acid sequence: CASTDRGQGLSPLHF.

This clone was observed once. The rearrangement joins TRBV9 to TRBJ2-3, with 9 bases that match TRBD2. The CDR3 is 15 amino acids. Trimming cost V 6 bases and J 3 bases; bases outside gene matches: 8. Per the germline V gene, CDR1 is SGDLS and CDR2 is YYNGEE. The CDR3 spells CASTLGSGSTDTQYF. Written as DNA, the CDR3 is TGTGCCAGCACGCTGGGTAGCGGGAGTACAGATACGCAGTATTTT.

The V and J genes are TRBV19 and TRBJ2-7; unclear D gene. This CDR3 contains 13 residues. V was cut by 1 base and J by 2 bases, with 6 bases left in between. The germline CDR1 and CDR2 sequences are LNHDA and SQIVND (reference sequence). Here the CDR3 reads CASSIGHTYEQYF. Written as DNA, the CDR3 is TGTGCCAGTAGTATAGGACATACCTACGAGCAGTACTTC. The full variable domain, with the rest looked up from reference TRBV19 and TRBJ2-7, is DGGITQSPKYLFRKEGQNVTLSCEQNLNHDAMYWYRQDPGQGLRLIYYSQIVNDFQKGDIAEGYSVSREKKESFPLTVTSAQKNPTAFYLCASSIGHTYEQYFGPGTRLTVT.

In this sample, this clone turned up once. The chain has TRBV27 and TRBJ1-1; TRBD1 might be the D (6 bases). Germline loops: CDR1 MNHEY, CDR2 SMNVEV (reference sequence). The CDR3 spans 16 residues. The germline V and J ends were trimmed by 1 base and 5 bases, with 17 bases remaining between them. CDR3 bases: TGTGCCAGCAGTTTATTGGGGCAGGGGCGTGATACTGAAGCTTTCTTT. Translating it yields CASSLLGQGRDTEAFF.

J is TRBJ1-6 and V is TRBV27, with 7 bases lining up with TRBD1. Germline V gene lookup returns CDR1 MNHEY and CDR2 SMNVEV (reference sequence). The CDR3 loop spans 15 amino acids. Trimming took 3 bases from V and 6 from J; bases not matched to a gene: 5. The CDR3 sequence: CASSFWGQTNSPLHF. CDR3 coding DNA: TGTGCCAGCAGTTTCTGGGGACAGACTAATTCACCCCTCCACTTT.

The rearrangement links TRBV7-6 to TRBJ1-4; D uncertain. The ends were cut back, 5 bases at V and 6 bases at J, with 16 bases in the middle. CDR3 length: 15 amino acids. CDR1 SGHVS and CDR2 FNYEAQ come from the germline V gene. The CDR3 here is CASSQSGQTHEKLFF. The CDR3 DNA sequence: TGTGCCAGCAGCCAATCTGGGCAGACTCATGAAAAACTGTTTTTT. Together with reference TRBV7-6 and TRBJ1-4, the CDR3 gives the full variable domain: GAGVSQSPRYKVTKRGQDVALRCDPISGHVSLYWYRQALGQGPEFLTYFNYEAQQDKSGLPNDRFSAERPEGSISTLTIQRTEQRDSAMYRCASSQSGQTHEKLFFGSGTQLSVL.

This rearrangement joins TRBV9 to TRBJ2-1, with 7 bases that match TRBD2. The germline V gene has CDR1 SGDLS and CDR2 YYNGEE. This CDR3 has 14 amino acids. J lost 5 bases, V lost 0 bases, and 2 bases had no gene match. The CDR3 bases are TGTGCCAGCAGCGTAGCGGGAGGTAACAATGAGCAGTTCTTC. It is translated as CASSVAGGNNEQFF.